Included here is one TCR beta chain sequence, with context. Deletions cut 6 bases from V and 6 bases from J, with 14 bases between. CDR3 size: 13 residues. Germline assignment: CDR1 SGHAT and CDR2 FQNNGV. TCRdb keeps only in-frame clones here, not all; method: immunoSEQ multiplex PCR. The sample has about 170,000 clones; around 80% are singletons. Recruitment covered fewer than 25 US areas and drew participants whose ages spanned about 18 to 100 years. What the recovered Cohort 3 donors had was two negative PCRs, clearance, or symptom resolution. The source of the sample is a study of blood T cell repertoires in COVID-19. Study at large: Samples of COVID-19 (acute and convalescent) were obtained from the United States, Italy and Spain.

Source material: PBMCs or T cells enriched from blood (not recorded which). The chain is built from TRBV11-2 and TRBJ1-1; perhaps TRBD1 as D (6 bases). The sequence was collected from a man aged 50-59 years who had recovered from COVID-19. The CDR3 region is CASRLQGKPEAFF. In DNA form, the CDR3 reads TGTGCCAGCAGGCTTCAGGGGAAGCCTGAAGCTTTCTTT.